The source of this TCR beta chain is a study of regulatory T cells in long-lasting Graves disease. Specified time point: newly diagnosed GD, antithyroid drugs for less than 3 months. From PBMCs, RNA was extracted and then used to make the TCR library. Libraries of TCR beta came from iRepertoire HTBI primers plus Arm-PCR of CDR3 regions. TCRdb reprocessed the multiplex PCR reads via MiXCR and lists one record per CDR3 protein. The repertoire has under 300,000 distinct CDR3 sequences, under 20% of them found once; the top ten carry 12% to 15%. This same sample was also part of a study on T cells in Graves' hyperthyroidism and ophthalmopathy. That publication notes: Diagnosing involved the use of clinical symptoms, serum thyroxine and TRAb, thyroid ultrasound and orbital computed tomography. Within blood appeared most thyroid clonotypes that had expanded above 0.001.

Sequenced here: peripheral blood mononuclear cells (PBMCs), sampled at new diagnosis, from a patient treated with antithyroid drugs. The receptor's source is a woman in her twenties or thirties with Graves disease.

The CDR3 reads CATRDTDTQYF. The CDR3 DNA reads as TGTGCCACCCGAGATACAGATACGCAGTATTTT. The genes are TRBV10-3 and TRBJ2-3; D is uncertain. Germline V gene data show CDR1 as ENHRY and CDR2 as SYGVKD. The V and J ends lost 10 bases and 3 bases respectively, with 8 bases between them. This CDR3 region has 11 residues.